Shown below are 30 T cell receptor beta chains from a single sample sequenced in a study of beta chain features in type 1 diabetes. Expressed TCRB transcripts were sequenced after all isolated RNA was converted to cDNA. Libraries were prepared by immunoSEQ multiplex PCR; TCRdb keeps only in-frame clonotypes and omits some of them. The sample contains 970,000 or so clones, around a sixth of which appear only once. The sequencing sample was made of naive CD4+ T cells from blood. The receptors were sampled from a young woman in good health.

This rearrangement joins TRBV6-6 to TRBJ2-2; 14 nucleotides match TRBD2. V was pared by 10 bases and J by 4 bases, with 5 bases of the junction left unmatched. Looked up from germline, CDR1 is MNHNY and CDR2 is SVGAGI (reference sequence). The CDR3 covers 15 residues. CDR3 loop: CATRTSGRFTGELFF. As DNA, the CDR3 is TGTGCCACCCGGACTAGCGGGAGGTTCACCGGGGAGCTGTTTTTT.

The rearrangement uses TRBV5-1 and TRBJ2-3; a weak D match, TRBD1 (6 bases). This CDR3 spans 15 amino acids. Germline-derived CDR1 and CDR2 are SGHRS and YFSETQ. The V end was cut by 5 bases, the J end by 3 bases, with 16 bases between. This CDR3 reads CASRPEATGTDTQYF. The CDR3 DNA follows: TGCGCCAGCAGACCCGAAGCAACAGGGACAGATACGCAGTATTTT.

The genes are TRBV28 and TRBJ2-1; D could derive from TRBD1 or TRBD2 (5 bases each). CDR3 length: 14 amino acids. Trimming cost V 6 bases and J 3 bases, with 12 bases left between them. Germline values: CDR1 MDHEN, CDR2 SYDVKM. The CDR3 reads CASSFGTLYNEQFF. CDR3 nucleotide sequence: TGTGCCAGCAGCTTCGGGACCCTCTACAATGAGCAGTTCTTC.

This clone turned up a few times. This rearrangement joins TRBV5-4 to TRBJ1-1; 9 positions match TRBD1. CDR3 size: 17 residues. Germline loops: CDR1 SGHNT, CDR2 YYREEE (reference sequence). The trim removed 4 bases at V and 9 bases at J, leaving 19 bases unmatched. This CDR3 is CASSPTGGGQGPSQAFF. CDR3 DNA sequence: TGTGCCAGCAGCCCCACCGGGGGGGGACAGGGCCCCTCTCAAGCTTTCTTT.

This clone was seen only a few times. The CDR3 protein is CASSVATAGSRSDTQYF. Here the CDR3 DNA reads TGTGCCAGCAGCGTAGCTACAGCGGGTTCTAGGTCAGATACGCAGTATTTT. This chain joins TRBV9 and TRBJ2-3; tentative D call: TRBD2 (6 bases). V was shortened by 0 bases and J by 4 bases, with 18 bases between the two germline ends. This CDR3 has 17 residues. Germline V gene data show CDR1 as SGDLS and CDR2 as YYNGEE.

The genes are TRBV18 and TRBJ2-6; the D gene is possibly TRBD1 (6 bases). CDR1 is KGHSH, CDR2 LQKENI, per germline. This CDR3 has 17 amino acids. V was pared by 1 base and J by 0 bases, with 10 bases between. CDR3 nucleotides: TGTGCCAGCTCACCACAGCAGGGGAGCTCTGGGGCCAACGTCCTGACTTTC. Translation gives CASSPQQGSSGANVLTF.

This clone was detected a few times. This rearrangement joins TRBV18 to TRBJ2-6; no clear D. The V and J ends lost 4 bases and 1 base respectively, with 8 bases between them. Germline V CDR1 and CDR2: KGHSH, LQKENI. The CDR3 totals 15 residues. The CDR3 DNA sequence: TGTGCCAGCTCACTGACCCGATCTGGGGCCAACGTCCTGACTTTC. It translates to CASSLTRSGANVLTF.

Regarding this clone: As the CDR3 is not closed by the conserved phenylalanine or tryptophan, this likely results from a read error. Because the CDR3's place on the DNA is in doubt, the DNA is left out and the CDR3 is given as listed by TCRdb. The chain employs TRBV15 and TRBJ1-3; the tabulated D call, TRBD1, remains unverified against the DNA. The CDR3 sequence runs 13 residues, both termini included. Germline lookup yields CDR1 LNHNV and CDR2 YYDKDF (reference sequence). CDR3 sequence: CATSRGRTGIIYL.

The V gene is TRBV19, the J gene TRBJ2-1; 7 nucleotides match TRBD2. Germline CDR1 LNHDA, CDR2 SQIVND (reference sequence). This CDR3 region has 13 residues. Trimming took 4 bases from V and 8 from J; bases not matched to a gene: 5. CDR3 region: CASSSGRGDEQFF. CDR3 bases: TGTGCCAGTAGTAGCGGGAGAGGGGATGAGCAGTTCTTC.

A few counts support this clone. The rearrangement links TRBV2 to TRBJ1-1; 11 bases align to TRBD1. The CDR3 runs 13 residues. Germline V gives CDR1 SNHLY, CDR2 FYNNEI. After removal of 9 bases from V and 5 bases from J, the junction contained 5 bases not matched to a gene. Written as DNA, the CDR3 is TGTGCCAGTGTCCGGGACAGGGGGACTGAAGCTTTCTTT. This encodes CASVRDRGTEAFF.

The chain links TRBV19 to TRBJ2-2; TRBD1 matches at 9 bases. J lost 3 bases, V lost 9 bases, and 11 bases had no gene match. CDR3 length: 16 residues. CDR1 LNHDA and CDR2 SQIVND come from the germline V gene (reference sequence). CDR3 bases: TGTGCCAGCAGAACCGGGACAGGGCTTCACACCGGGGAGCTGTTTTTT. Residues: CASRTGTGLHTGELFF. The variable domain in full, completed from reference TRBV19 and TRBJ2-2, reads DGGITQSPKYLFRKEGQNVTLSCEQNLNHDAMYWYRQDPGQGLRLIYYSQIVNDFQKGDIAEGYSVSREKKESFPLTVTSAQKNPTAFYLCASRTGTGLHTGELFFGEGSRLTVL.

This clone was recorded a few times. V is TRBV28 and J is TRBJ2-7; TRBD2 is a possible D gene (5 bases). The CDR3 consists of 12 residues. The germline V gene has CDR1 MDHEN and CDR2 SYDVKM. The V end was cut by 8 bases, the J end by 3 bases, with 11 bases between. The CDR3: CASWAEGYEQYF. CDR3 nucleotides: TGTGCCAGCTGGGCAGAGGGCTACGAGCAGTACTTC.

The gene calls are TRBV5-5 and TRBJ2-7, with TRBD1 matching 8 bases. The CDR3 has 15 residues. In germline, CDR1 is SGHKS, CDR2 YYEKEE (reference sequence). Trimming took 3 bases from V and 3 from J; bases not matched to a gene: 8. The CDR3 DNA reads as TGTGCCAGCAGCTGGGGACAGGCCGCAATCTACGAGCAGTACTTC. Translation gives CASSWGQAAIYEQYF.

The CDR3 coding sequence is TGTGCCACCAGCAGAGGGCTAGCGGGAAACGAGCAGTACTTC. Translated: CATSRGLAGNEQYF. The V and J genes are TRBV15 and TRBJ2-7; 9 nucleotides match TRBD2. V dropped 1 base and J dropped 5; count of bases not matched to a gene: 3. The CDR3 spans 14 residues. Germline V gene sequence: CDR1 LNHNV, CDR2 YYDKDF (reference sequence).

This clone was detected a few times. The chain is built from TRBV6-6 and TRBJ2-7; the D gene could be TRBD1 or TRBD2 (5 bases each). CDR1 is MNHNY, CDR2 SVGAGI, per germline (reference sequence). This CDR3 is 11 amino acids long. Trimming pared 3 bases from V and 6 bases from J, leaving 6 bases between. The CDR3 sequence is CASSYGGEQYF. CDR3 nucleotides: TGTGCCAGCAGTTATGGGGGCGAGCAGTACTTC.

This clone has more than one count but fewer than ten. The chain has TRBV7-2 and TRBJ2-3; 11 positions match TRBD2. Germline trimming cut 4 bases from V and 3 bases from J; bases unmatched to any gene: 3. Germline values: CDR1 SGHTA, CDR2 FQGNSA. CDR3 length: 15 amino acids. For the CDR3, the DNA is TGTGCCAGCAGCTACCGACTAGCGGGAACAGATACGCAGTATTTT. It is translated as CASSYRLAGTDTQYF.

V gene TRBV21-1 combines with J gene TRBJ2-7; the D call in the table, TRBD2, was not verified against the DNA. TRBV21-1 is a pseudogene. This CDR3 has 14 residues. CDR3 sequence (DNA): TGTGCCAGTCCGTCGGGAGAGGGGTTCTACGAGCAGTACTTC. Its translation is CASPSGEGFYEQYF.

The table lists this clone with a few counts. The rearrangement uses TRBV5-1 and TRBJ1-2; 7 bases agree with TRBD1. V shed 4 bases, J shed 3 bases, and the junction held 6 bases outside the gene matches. The CDR3 loop spans 14 amino acids. Germline loops: CDR1 SGHRS, CDR2 YFSETQ. The CDR3 is CASSPTGQHYGYTF. CDR3 coding DNA: TGCGCCAGCAGCCCTACGGGACAGCACTATGGCTACACCTTC.

This clone has more than one count but fewer than ten. The chain joins TRBV5-6 to TRBJ2-5, with 13 bases identical to TRBD2. Germline trimming cut 4 bases from V and 13 bases from J; bases unmatched to any gene: 10. Per germline, CDR1 SGHDT and CDR2 YYEEEE. This CDR3 has 14 residues. The CDR3 spells CASSPGLAGVGRYF. DNA for the CDR3: TGTGCCAGCAGCCCCGGACTAGCGGGAGTCGGTCGGTACTTC.

The gene calls are TRBV7-2 and TRBJ2-7; D remains ambiguous. With 5 bases removed from V and 1 base from J, the gap between germline ends came to 12 bases. Per germline, CDR1 SGHTA and CDR2 FQGNSA. The CDR3 is 14 amino acids. The CDR3 bases are TGTGCCAGCAGCCTCAATTACAATTCCTACGAGCAGTACTTC. Its translation: CASSLNYNSYEQYF.

The gene calls are TRBV7-8 and TRBJ2-2; 7 positions agree with TRBD2. The germline gives CDR1 SGHVS, CDR2 FQNEAQ. The CDR3 is 17 amino acids. The V gene end was trimmed by 4 bases and the J gene end by 4 bases; junction bases not matched to a gene: 12. The CDR3 bases are TGTGCCAGCAGCTCCCGACGGGGAGGGGCGGGCACCGGGGAGCTGTTTTTT. This encodes CASSSRRGGAGTGELFF.

This clone was detected a few times. One end of the junction does not line up with germline, which may come from a read error. The chain couples TRBV25-1 to TRBJ2-7; D is perhaps TRBD2 (6 bases). CDR3 length equals 12 residues. Germline values: CDR1 MGHDK, CDR2 SYGVNS. CDR3 in DNA: TGTGCCAGCAGTACTCCCGGGAGAAGCCCAAGGTTC. Amino acids: CASSTPGRSPRF.

This sequence joins TRBV7-9 and TRBJ2-7; D perhaps matches TRBD1 (6 bases). CDR1 is SEHNR, CDR2 FQNEAQ, per germline (reference sequence). The V and J ends lost 8 bases and 4 bases respectively, with 12 bases between them. CDR3 size: 12 residues. CDR3 region: CASGQTFYEQYF. The CDR3 coding sequence is TGTGCCAGCGGACAGACCTTTTACGAGCAGTACTTC.

The chain joins TRBV4-1 to TRBJ2-1; 7 nucleotides match TRBD1. Germline trimming cut 0 bases from V and 3 bases from J; bases unmatched to any gene: 5. Germline V lookup: CDR1 MGHRA, CDR2 YSYEKL. The CDR3 extends over 16 amino acids. CDR3 sequence: CASSQDRGTIYNEQFF. CDR3 nucleotide sequence: TGCGCCAGCAGCCAAGACAGGGGGACCATCTACAATGAGCAGTTCTTC.

As concerns this clone: The sample contains more than one DNA sequence encoding this CDR3. The V and J genes are TRBV11-2 and TRBJ2-3; the D gene is possibly TRBD2 (6 bases). Germline V gene lookup returns CDR1 SGHAT and CDR2 FQNNGV. This CDR3 contains 14 residues. Trimming shortened V by 1 base and J by 1 base, and 6 bases separated the two germline ends. This CDR3 is CASSLAGGTDTQYF. CDR3 sequence (DNA): TGTGCCAGCAGCTTAGCGGGGGGCACAGATACGCAGTATTTT.

The chain combines TRBV6-5 with TRBJ2-1; TRBD1 matches at 8 bases. V shed 6 bases and J 7 bases; nucleotides not matched to a gene: 8. CDR3 length: 14 residues. Germline V gene sequence: CDR1 MNHEY, CDR2 SVGAGI. DNA of the CDR3: TGTGCCAGCAGCGATCGGACAGGGAGAAATGAGCAGTTCTTC. Its protein product is CASSDRTGRNEQFF.

This chain links TRBV7-9 with TRBJ1-4; TRBD1 agrees at 7 bases. Germline-derived CDR1 and CDR2 are SEHNR and FQNEAQ (reference sequence). CDR3 length: 13 amino acids. The junction had 5 bases not matched to a gene; V was cut back by 5 bases and J by 8 bases. CDR3 protein: CASSRTQGEKLFF. CDR3 sequence (DNA): TGTGCCAGCAGCCGAACACAGGGGGAAAAACTGTTTTTT.

This chain uses TRBV7-2 with TRBJ2-3, with a possible D match to TRBD2 (6 bases). V was trimmed by 5 bases and J by 4 bases, leaving 13 bases between them. This CDR3 contains 14 residues. The germline CDR1 and CDR2 sequences are SGHTA and FQGNSA. The CDR3 sequence is CASSPSPSADTQYF. CDR3 sequence (DNA): TGTGCCAGCAGCCCATCTCCTAGCGCAGATACGCAGTATTTT.

J is TRBJ2-7 and V is TRBV7-2, with a possible D match to TRBD1 (6 bases). V dropped 3 bases and J dropped 0 bases, with 12 bases sitting between them. The CDR3 is 15 residues long. Per the germline V gene, CDR1 is SGHTA and CDR2 is FQGNSA. CDR3 protein: CASSFIGGASYEQYF. CDR3 DNA: TGTGCCAGCAGCTTTATAGGGGGAGCCTCCTACGAGCAGTACTTC.

This clone was seen a handful of times. The CDR3 is CASSFAGTSSYEQYF. CDR3 coding DNA: TGCGCCAGCAGCTTCGCCGGGACATCCTCCTACGAGCAGTACTTC. The chain joins TRBV5-1 to TRBJ2-7, with a possible D match to TRBD1 (6 bases). V lost 2 bases to trimming and J lost 0 bases, with 12 bases between them. The CDR3 runs to 15 residues. In germline, CDR1 is SGHRS, CDR2 YFSETQ.